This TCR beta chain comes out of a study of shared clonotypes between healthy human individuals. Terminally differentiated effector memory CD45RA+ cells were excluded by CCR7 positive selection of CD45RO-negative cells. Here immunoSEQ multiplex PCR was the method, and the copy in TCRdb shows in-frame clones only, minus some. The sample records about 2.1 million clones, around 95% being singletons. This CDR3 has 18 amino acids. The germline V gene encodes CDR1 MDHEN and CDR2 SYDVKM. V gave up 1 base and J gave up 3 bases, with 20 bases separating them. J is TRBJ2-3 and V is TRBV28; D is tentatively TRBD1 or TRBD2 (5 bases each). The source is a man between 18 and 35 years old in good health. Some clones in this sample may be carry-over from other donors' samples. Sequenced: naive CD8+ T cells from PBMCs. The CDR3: CASSLSWDVTSLTDTQYF. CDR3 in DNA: TGTGCCAGCAGTTTATCGTGGGACGTTACTTCGTTGACAGATACGCAGTATTTT.